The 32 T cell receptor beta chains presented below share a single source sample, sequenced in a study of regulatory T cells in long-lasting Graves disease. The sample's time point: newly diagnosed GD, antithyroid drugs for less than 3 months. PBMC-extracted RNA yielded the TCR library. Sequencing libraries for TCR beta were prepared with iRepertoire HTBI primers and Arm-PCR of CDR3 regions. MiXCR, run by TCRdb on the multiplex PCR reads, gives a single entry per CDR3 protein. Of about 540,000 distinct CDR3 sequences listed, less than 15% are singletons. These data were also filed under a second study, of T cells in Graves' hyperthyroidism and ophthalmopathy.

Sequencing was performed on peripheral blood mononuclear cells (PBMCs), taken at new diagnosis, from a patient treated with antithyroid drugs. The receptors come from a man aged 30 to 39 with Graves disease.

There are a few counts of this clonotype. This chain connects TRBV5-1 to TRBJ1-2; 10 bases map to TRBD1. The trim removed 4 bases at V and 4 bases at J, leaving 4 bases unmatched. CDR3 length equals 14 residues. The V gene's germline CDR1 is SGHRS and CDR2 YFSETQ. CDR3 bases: TGCGCCAGCAGCGGTCGGACAGGGGGCTATGGCTACACCTTC. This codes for CASSGRTGGYGYTF.

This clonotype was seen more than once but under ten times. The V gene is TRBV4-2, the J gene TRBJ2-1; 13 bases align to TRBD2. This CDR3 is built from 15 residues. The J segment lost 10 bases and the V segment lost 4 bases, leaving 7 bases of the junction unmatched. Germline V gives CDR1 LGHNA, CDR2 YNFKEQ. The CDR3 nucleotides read TGTGCCAGCAGCCCCTCTAGGGGACTAGCGGGAGAGCAGTTCTTC. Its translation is CASSPSRGLAGEQFF.

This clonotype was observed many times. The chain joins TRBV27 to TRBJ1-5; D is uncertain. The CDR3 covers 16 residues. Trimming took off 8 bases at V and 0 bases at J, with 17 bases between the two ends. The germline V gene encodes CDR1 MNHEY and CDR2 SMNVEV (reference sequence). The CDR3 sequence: CASAPRAGDSNQPQHF. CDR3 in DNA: TGTGCCAGCGCCCCCCGGGCAGGAGATAGCAATCAGCCCCAGCATTTT.

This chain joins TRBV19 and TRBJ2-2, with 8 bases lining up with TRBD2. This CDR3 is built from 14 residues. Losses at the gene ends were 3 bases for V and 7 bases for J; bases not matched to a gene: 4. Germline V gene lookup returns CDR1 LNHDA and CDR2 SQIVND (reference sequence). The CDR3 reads CASSMVREGGELFF. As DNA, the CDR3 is TGTGCCAGTAGTATGGTACGGGAGGGCGGGGAGCTGTTTTTT.

CDR3 loop: CASSRPFRDSYNEQFF. CDR3 coding DNA: TGCGCCAGCAGCCGCCCCTTCCGGGACAGCTACAATGAGCAGTTCTTC. The J gene is TRBJ2-1, the V gene TRBV4-1; 7 bases agree with TRBD1. The trim removed 4 bases at V and 3 bases at J, leaving 9 bases unmatched. Per germline, CDR1 MGHRA and CDR2 YSYEKL. The CDR3 is 16 amino acids.

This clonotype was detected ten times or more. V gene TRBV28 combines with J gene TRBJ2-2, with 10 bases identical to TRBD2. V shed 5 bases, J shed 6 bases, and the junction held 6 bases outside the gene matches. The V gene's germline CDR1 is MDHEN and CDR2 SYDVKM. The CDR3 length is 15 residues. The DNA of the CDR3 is TGTGCCAGCAGTCCCGCTAGCGGGAGATCCGGGGAGCTGTTTTTT. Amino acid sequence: CASSPASGRSGELFF.

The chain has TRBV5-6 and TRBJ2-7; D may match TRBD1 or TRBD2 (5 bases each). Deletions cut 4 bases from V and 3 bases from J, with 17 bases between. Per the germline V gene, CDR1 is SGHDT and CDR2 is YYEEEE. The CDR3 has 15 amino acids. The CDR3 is CASSGGNRNIYEQYF. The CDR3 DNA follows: TGTGCCAGCAGCGGGGGTAACCGGAACATCTACGAGCAGTACTTC.

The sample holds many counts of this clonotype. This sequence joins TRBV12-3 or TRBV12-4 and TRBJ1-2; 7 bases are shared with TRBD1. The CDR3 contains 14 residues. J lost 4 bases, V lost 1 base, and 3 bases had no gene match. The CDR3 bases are TGTGCCAGCAGTTTAGGGACAGGCTCCTATGGCTACACCTTC. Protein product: CASSLGTGSYGYTF.

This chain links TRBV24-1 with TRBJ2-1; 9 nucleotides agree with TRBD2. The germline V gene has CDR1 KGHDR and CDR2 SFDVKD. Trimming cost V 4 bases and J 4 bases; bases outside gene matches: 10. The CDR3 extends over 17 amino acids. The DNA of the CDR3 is TGTGCCACCAGTGACCCTGCCAGCGGGAGGCCATACAATGAGCAGTTCTTC. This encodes CATSDPASGRPYNEQFF.

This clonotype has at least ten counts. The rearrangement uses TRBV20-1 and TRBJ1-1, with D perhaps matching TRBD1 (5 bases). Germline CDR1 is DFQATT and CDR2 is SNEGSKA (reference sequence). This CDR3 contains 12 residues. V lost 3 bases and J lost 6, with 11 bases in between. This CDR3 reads CSAREGRAEAFF. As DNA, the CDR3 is TGCAGTGCTAGGGAGGGGAGGGCTGAAGCTTTCTTT.

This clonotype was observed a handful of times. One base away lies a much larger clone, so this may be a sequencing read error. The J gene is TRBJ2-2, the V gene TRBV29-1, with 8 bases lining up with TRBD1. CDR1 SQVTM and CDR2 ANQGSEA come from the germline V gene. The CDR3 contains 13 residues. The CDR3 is CSVEGQGAGEPFF. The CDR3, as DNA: TGCAGCGTTGAAGGGCAGGGGGCCGGGGAGCCGTTTTTT.

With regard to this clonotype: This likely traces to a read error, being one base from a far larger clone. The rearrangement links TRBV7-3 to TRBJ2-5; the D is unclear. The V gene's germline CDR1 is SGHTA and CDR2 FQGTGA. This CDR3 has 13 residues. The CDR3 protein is CASSFGHQETEYF. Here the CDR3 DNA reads TGTGCCAGCAGCTTTGGGCACCAAGAGACCGAGTACTTC.

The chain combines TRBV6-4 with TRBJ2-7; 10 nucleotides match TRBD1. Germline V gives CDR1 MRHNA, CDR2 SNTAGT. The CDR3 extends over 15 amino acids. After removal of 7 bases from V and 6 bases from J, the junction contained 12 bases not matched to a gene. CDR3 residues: CASTSVGTGDGEQYF. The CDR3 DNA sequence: TGTGCCAGCACAAGCGTCGGGACAGGGGACGGCGAGCAGTACTTC.

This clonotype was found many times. In DNA, the CDR3 is TGTGCCAGCAGTTCCATCCCGACTAGCGGGAGGGCCTACGAGCAGTACTTC. The encoded protein is CASSSIPTSGRAYEQYF. V gene TRBV27 combines with J gene TRBJ2-7; TRBD2 matches 14 bases. Trimming cost V 4 bases and J 2 bases; bases outside gene matches: 7. The CDR3 extends over 17 amino acids. In germline, CDR1 is MNHEY, CDR2 SMNVEV (reference sequence).

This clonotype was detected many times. This CDR3 reads CASSDPDTAYEQYF. The CDR3 DNA follows: TGTGCCAGCAGTGATCCGGACACTGCCTACGAGCAGTACTTC. V and J are TRBV2 and TRBJ2-7; the D gene is possibly TRBD1 (5 bases). The germline V gene encodes CDR1 SNHLY and CDR2 FYNNEI. The CDR3 totals 14 residues. The germline V and J ends were trimmed by 3 bases and 2 bases, with 11 bases remaining between them.

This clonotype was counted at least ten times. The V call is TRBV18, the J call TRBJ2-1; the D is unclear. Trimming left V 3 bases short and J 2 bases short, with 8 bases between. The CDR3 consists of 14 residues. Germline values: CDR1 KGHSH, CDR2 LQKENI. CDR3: CASSPQVTYNEQFF. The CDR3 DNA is TGTGCCAGCTCACCTCAAGTTACCTACAATGAGCAGTTCTTC.

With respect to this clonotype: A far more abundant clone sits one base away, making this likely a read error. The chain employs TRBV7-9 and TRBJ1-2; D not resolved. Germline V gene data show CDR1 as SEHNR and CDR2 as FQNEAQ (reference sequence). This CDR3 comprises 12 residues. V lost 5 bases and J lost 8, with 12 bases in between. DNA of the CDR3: TGTGCCAGCAGCCCGGACGGTGGGGGCTACACCTTC. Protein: CASSPDGGGYTF.

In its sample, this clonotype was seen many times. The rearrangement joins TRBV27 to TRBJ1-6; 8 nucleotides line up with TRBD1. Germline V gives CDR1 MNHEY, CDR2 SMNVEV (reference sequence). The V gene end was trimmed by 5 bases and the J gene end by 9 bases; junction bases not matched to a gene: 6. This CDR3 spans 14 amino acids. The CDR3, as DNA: TGTGCCAGCAGTCGCAGGGGGCAAAGTTCACCCCTCCACTTT. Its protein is CASSRRGQSSPLHF.

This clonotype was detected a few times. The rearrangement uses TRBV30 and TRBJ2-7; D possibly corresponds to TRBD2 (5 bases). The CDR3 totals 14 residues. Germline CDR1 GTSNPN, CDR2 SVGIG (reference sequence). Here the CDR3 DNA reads TGTCCCCTCCCGAGGGATCCCCCCACCTACGAGCAGTACTTC. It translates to CPLPRDPPTYEQYF.

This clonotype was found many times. CDR3 nucleotide sequence: TGCGCCAGTTCAAAGGACAGGGGATCCGAGCAGTACTTC. It codes for CASSKDRGSEQYF. The gene calls are TRBV5-1 and TRBJ2-7; 9 nucleotides match TRBD1. There are 13 residues in the CDR3. Germline trimming cut 8 bases from V and 6 bases from J; bases unmatched to any gene: 9. CDR1 is SGHRS, CDR2 YFSETQ, per germline.

DNA of the CDR3: TGCAGTGCTAGAGATCCCACTTTCGATACGCAGTATTTT. It encodes CSARDPTFDTQYF. The J gene is TRBJ2-3, the V gene TRBV20-1, with D uncertain. The CDR3 sequence is 13 residues long. V lost 0 bases to trimming and J lost 6 bases, with 10 bases between them. The germline V gene encodes CDR1 DFQATT and CDR2 SNEGSKA (reference sequence).

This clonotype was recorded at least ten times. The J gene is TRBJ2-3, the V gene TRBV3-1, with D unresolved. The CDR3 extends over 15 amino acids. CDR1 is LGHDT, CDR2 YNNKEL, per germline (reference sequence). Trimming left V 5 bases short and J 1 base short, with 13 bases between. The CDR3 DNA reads TGTGCCAGCAGCGTTGGGCGACCGGGCACAGATACGCAGTATTTT. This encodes CASSVGRPGTDTQYF.

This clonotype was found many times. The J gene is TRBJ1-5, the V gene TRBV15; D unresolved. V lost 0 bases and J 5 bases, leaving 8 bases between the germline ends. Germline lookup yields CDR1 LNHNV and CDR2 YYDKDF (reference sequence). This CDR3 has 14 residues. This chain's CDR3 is CATSRDGSHQPQHF. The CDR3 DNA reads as TGTGCCACCAGCAGAGATGGGAGTCATCAGCCCCAGCATTTT.

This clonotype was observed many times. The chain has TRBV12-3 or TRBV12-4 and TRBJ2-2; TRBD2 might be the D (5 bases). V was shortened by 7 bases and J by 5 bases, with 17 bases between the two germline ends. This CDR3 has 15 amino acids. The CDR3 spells CASTPRAVNTGELFF. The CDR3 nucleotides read TGTGCCAGCACCCCTAGAGCGGTTAATACCGGGGAGCTGTTTTTT.

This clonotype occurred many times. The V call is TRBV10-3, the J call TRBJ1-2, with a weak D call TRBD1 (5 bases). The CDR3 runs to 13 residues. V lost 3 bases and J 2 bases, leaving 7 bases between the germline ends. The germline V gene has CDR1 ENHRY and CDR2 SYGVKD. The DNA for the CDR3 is TGTGCCATCAGTGAACAGGAAAACTATGGCTACACCTTC. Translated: CAISEQENYGYTF.

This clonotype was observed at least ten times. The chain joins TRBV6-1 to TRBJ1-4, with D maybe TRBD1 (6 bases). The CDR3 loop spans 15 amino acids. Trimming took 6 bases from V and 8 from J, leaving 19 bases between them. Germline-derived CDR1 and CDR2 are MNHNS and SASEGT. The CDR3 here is CASSARGAREEKLFF. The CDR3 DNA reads TGTGCCAGCAGCGCTCGGGGGGCTCGAGAGGAAAAACTGTTTTTT.

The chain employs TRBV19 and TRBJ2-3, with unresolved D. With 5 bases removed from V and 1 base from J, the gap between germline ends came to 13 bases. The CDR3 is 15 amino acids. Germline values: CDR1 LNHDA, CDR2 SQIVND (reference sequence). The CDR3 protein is CASSLFPAGTDTQYF. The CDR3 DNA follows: TGTGCCAGTAGTCTGTTTCCCGCGGGCACAGATACGCAGTATTTT.

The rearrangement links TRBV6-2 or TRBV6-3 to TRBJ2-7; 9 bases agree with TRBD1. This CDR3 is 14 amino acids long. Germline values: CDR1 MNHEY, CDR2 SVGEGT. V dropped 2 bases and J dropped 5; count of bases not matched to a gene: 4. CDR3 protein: CASSYTTGGHEQYF. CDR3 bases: TGTGCCAGCAGTTACACTACAGGGGGCCACGAGCAGTACTTC.

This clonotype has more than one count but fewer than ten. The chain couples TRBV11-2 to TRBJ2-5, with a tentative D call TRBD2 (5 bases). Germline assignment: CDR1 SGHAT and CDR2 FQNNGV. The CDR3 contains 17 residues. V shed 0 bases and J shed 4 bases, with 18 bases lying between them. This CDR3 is CASSLEGGAAGGETQYF. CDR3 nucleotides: TGTGCCAGCAGCTTAGAAGGTGGAGCGGCCGGTGGAGAGACCCAGTACTTC.

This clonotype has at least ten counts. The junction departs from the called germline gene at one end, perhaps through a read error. The CDR3 loop reads CASSSTSGASYDEQFF. The CDR3 DNA reads as TGTGCCAGCAGCTCAACCTCTGGGGCTTCCTACGATGAGCAGTTCTTC. The rearrangement joins TRBV11-2 to TRBJ2-1, with a weak D call TRBD1 (5 bases). Germline V lookup: CDR1 SGHAT, CDR2 FQNNGV. CDR3 length: 16 amino acids.

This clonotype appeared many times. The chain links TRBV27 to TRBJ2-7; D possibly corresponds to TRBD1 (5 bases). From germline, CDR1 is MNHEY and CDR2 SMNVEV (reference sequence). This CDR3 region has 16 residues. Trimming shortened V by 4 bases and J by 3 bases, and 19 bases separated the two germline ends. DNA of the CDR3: TGTGCCAGCAGTTACGCCCCGGCAGGGAACTACTACGAGCAGTACTTC. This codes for CASSYAPAGNYYEQYF.

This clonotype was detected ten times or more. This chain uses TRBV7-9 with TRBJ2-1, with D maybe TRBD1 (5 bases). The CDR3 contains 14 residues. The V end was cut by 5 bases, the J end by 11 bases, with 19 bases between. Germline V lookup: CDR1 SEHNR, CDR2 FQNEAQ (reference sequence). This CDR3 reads CASSPTSDNWKQFF. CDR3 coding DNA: TGTGCCAGCAGCCCAACATCGGACAACTGGAAGCAGTTCTTC.